The rows below give T cell receptor beta chains drawn from one sample of a study of OX40 agonist ivuxolimab in advanced cancers. Profiling relied on immunoSEQ multiplex PCR, and the TCRdb table lists in-frame clones only, not all of them. Altogether about 52,000 clones are present, around 85% being singletons, with the ten largest covering more than 13%. Sequencing used CD4+ or CD8+ T cells sorted from blood, obtained in a trial of the OX40 agonist ivuxolimab. These receptors all stem from an adult with an advanced solid tumor such as melanoma, head and neck, liver or kidney cancer. CDR3s include the opening cysteine and the closing phenylalanine or tryptophan.

V: TRBV4-1; CDR3: CASSLVEEGGLVRQFF
V: TRBV15; CDR3: CATSSEQGARGYTF
V: TRBV19; CDR3: CARNRRGEAEKLFF
V: TRBV19; CDR3: CASSPTAPYEQYF
V: TRBV5-1; CDR3: CASSLASRPGGGANVLTF
V: TRBV30; CDR3: CAWSQSNEDQPQHF
V: TRBV7-9; CDR3: CASSLRGGYTF
V: TRBV7-9; CDR3: CASSARGGTSTDTQYF
V: TRBV6-1; CDR3: CASSDGTYEQYF
V: TRBV5-1; CDR3: CASSLVLRPGDEQFF
V: TRBV30; CDR3: CAWATGTVSYEQYF
V: TRBV30; CDR3: CAWKGPFYGYTF
V: TRBV29-1; CDR3: CSVYGNIQYF
V: TRBV6-1; CDR3: CASSPIHSTDTQYF
V: TRBV9; CDR3: CASSRLDRGPWLTEAFF
V: TRBV19; CDR3: CASSIGGNSNQPQHF
V: TRBV7-8; CDR3: CASSLNRGLQYF
V: TRBV5-4; CDR3: CASSLRGDGANVLTF
V: TRBV5-1; CDR3: CASSLDNTEAFF
V: TRBV30; CDR3: CAWSRDRGFNQPQHF
V: TRBV10-3; CDR3: CAIWTGDKGPQHF
V: TRBV30; CDR3: CAWSVTTGLGGGYTF
V: TRBV18; CDR3: CASSPPSSGGVYEQYF
V: TRBV6-1; CDR3: CASSEKAGGPDTQYF
V: TRBV27; CDR3: CASSPAAGLEQYF
V: TRBV4-1; CDR3: CASSQERGGGPADTQYF
V: TRBV7-9; CDR3: CASSEKGSSYNSPLHF
V: TRBV7-6; CDR3: CASSTGQGGALDF
V: TRBV19; CDR3: CASSLGGGTEAFF
V: TRBV7-9; CDR3: CASSIQRNYGYTF
V: TRBV7-9; CDR3: CASSPQGGETQYF
V: TRBV2; CDR3: CASSGFGGGETQYF
V: TRBV29-1; CDR3: CSVEQGAEVEQYF
V: TRBV6-5; CDR3: CASSSSAGGPDTQYF
V: TRBV6-4; CDR3: CASSSDPNSYNEQFF
V: TRBV4-1; CDR3: CASSQDGTGGIEQFF
V: TRBV6-6; CDR3: CASSSDGKEYF
V: TRBV5-1; CDR3: CASSYLVQGAYEQYF
V: TRBV9; CDR3: CASSLPGGIGYTF
V: TRBV27; CDR3: CASSPTGVSGSPLHF
V: TRBV30; CDR3: CAVSSGGAGDEQFF
V: TRBV30; CDR3: CAWSPVSGAYGYTF
V: TRBV30; CDR3: CAWSSGSGVETQYF
V: TRBV7-8; CDR3: CASSPQTTSGANVLTF
V: TRBV15; CDR3: CATSRDPTTDGQGEITGELFF